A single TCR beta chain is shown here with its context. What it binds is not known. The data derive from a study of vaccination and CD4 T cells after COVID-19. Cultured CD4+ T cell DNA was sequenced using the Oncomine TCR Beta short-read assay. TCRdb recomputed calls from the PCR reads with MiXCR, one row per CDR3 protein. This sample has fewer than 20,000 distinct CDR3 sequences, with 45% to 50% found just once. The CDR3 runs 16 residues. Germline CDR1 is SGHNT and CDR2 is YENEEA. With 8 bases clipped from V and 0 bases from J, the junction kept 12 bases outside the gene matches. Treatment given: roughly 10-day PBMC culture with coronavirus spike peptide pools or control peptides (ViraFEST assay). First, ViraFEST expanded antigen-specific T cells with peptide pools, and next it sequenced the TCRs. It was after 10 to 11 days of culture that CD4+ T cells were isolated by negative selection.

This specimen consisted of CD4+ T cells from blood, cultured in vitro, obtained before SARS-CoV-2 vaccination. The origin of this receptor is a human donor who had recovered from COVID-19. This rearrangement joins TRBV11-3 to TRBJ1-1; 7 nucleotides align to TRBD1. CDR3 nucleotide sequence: TGTGCCAGCTCCCCTGAGACAGGGAGGGTGAACACTGAAGCTTTCTTT. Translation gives CASSPETGRVNTEAFF. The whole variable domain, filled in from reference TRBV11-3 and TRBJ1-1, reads EAGVVQSPRYKIIEKKQPVAFWCNPISGHNTLYWYLQNLGQGPELLIRYENEEAVDDSQLPKDRFSAERLKGVDSTLKIQPAELGDSAVYLCASSPETGRVNTEAFFGQGTRLTVV.